This T cell receptor beta chain came from a study of regulatory T cells in long-lasting Graves disease. Study-wide points: Patients with persistent disease shared 2,500 or so public clonotypes, outpacing the roughly 1,000 shared by new patients.

The time point denotes: persistent/refractory GD, antithyroid drugs over 5 years with positive TRAb. Making the TCR library involved RNA that had been extracted from PBMCs. A volume of approximately 9 milliliters of peripheral blood was collected in EDTA tubes. The CDR3 consists of 16 residues. V shed 5 bases and J 8 bases; nucleotides not matched to a gene: 15. Germline values: CDR1 MNHEY, CDR2 SVGEGT. With regard to this clonotype: Its target is unknown.

The TCR beta library used iRepertoire HTBI primers with Arm-PCR amplification of CDR3. TCRdb called the multiplex PCR reads again in MiXCR, with one record for every CDR3 protein. The table lists a few hundred thousand distinct CDR3 sequences, about 20% of them singletons, with about 12% in the top ten. The source is a female donor with Graves disease. This specimen was peripheral blood mononuclear cells (PBMCs), taken when the disease was refractory, from a patient treated with antithyroid drugs. The chain recombines TRBV6-2 or TRBV6-3 with TRBJ1-2; 9 bases fit TRBD1. In DNA form, the CDR3 reads TGTGCCAGCAGTCTAAGACCGGTGGGACAGGGTTACGGCTACACCTTC. This encodes CASSLRPVGQGYGYTF.